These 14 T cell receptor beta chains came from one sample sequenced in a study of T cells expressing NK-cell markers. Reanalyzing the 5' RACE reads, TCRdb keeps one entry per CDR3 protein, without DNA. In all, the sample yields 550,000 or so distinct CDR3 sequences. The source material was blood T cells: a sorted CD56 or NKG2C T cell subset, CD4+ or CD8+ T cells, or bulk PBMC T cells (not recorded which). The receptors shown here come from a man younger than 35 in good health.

This chain's CDR3 is CASSSTPHEQYF. The rearrangement joins TRBV27 to TRBJ2-7. CDR1 MNHEY and CDR2 SMNVEV come from the germline V gene (reference sequence). The CDR3 extends over 12 amino acids.

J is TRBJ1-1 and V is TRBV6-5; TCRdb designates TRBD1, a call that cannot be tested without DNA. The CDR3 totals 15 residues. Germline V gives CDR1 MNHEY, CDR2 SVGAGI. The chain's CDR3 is CATVEGGAVNTEAFF.

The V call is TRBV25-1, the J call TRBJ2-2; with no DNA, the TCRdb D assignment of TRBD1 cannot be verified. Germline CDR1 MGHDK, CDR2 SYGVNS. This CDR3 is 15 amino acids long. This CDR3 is CASRFGQTNTGELFF.

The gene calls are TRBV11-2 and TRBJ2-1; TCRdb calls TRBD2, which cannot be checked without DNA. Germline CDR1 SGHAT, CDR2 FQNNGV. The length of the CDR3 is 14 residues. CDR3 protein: CASSLTLAGGPRFF. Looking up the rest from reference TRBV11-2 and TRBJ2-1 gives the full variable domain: EAGVAQSPRYKIIEKRQSVAFWCNPISGHATLYWYQQILGQGPKLLIQFQNNGVVDDSQLPKDRFSAERLKGVDSTLKIQPAKLEDSAVYLCASSLTLAGGPRFFGPGTRLTVL.

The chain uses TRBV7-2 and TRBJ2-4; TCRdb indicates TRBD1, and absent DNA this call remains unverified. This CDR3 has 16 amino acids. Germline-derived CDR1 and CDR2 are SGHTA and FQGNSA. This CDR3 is CASSTNGRGGGNIQYF.

The CDR3 sequence: CASSLGFGGVSGNTIYF. The chain has TRBV11-2 and TRBJ1-3; TCRdb names TRBD1, which stays unverified in the absence of DNA. Per the germline V gene, CDR1 is SGHAT and CDR2 is FQNNGV. The CDR3 consists of 17 residues.

CDR3 sequence reads: CASSKARLAGGNEQFF. The rearrangement joins TRBV21-1 to TRBJ2-1; TCRdb returns TRBD2, unconfirmable since there is no DNA. TRBV21-1 represents a pseudogene. The CDR3 is 16 residues long.

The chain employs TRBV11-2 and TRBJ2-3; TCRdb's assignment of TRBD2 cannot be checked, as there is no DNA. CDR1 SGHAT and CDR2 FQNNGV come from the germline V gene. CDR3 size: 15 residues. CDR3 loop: CASSLWGRPTDTQYF. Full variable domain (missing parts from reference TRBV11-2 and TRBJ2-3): EAGVAQSPRYKIIEKRQSVAFWCNPISGHATLYWYQQILGQGPKLLIQFQNNGVVDDSQLPKDRFSAERLKGVDSTLKIQPAKLEDSAVYLCASSLWGRPTDTQYFGPGTRLTVL.

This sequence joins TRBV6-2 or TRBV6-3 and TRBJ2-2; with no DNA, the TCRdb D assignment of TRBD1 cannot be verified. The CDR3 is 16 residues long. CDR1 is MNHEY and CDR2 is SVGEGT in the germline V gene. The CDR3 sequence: CASSRRGASNTGELFF.

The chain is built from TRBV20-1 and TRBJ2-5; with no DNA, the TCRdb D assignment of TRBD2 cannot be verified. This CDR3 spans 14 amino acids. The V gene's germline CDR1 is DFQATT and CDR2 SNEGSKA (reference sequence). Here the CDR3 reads CSAQGLAGDETQYF.

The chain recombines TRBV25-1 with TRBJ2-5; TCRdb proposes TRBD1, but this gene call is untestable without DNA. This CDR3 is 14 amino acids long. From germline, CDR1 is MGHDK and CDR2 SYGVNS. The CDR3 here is CASGETGVQETQYF.

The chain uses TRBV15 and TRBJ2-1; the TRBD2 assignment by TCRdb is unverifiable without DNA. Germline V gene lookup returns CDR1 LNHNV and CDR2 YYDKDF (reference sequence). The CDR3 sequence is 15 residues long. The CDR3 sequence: CATSMAGGLFGEQFF.

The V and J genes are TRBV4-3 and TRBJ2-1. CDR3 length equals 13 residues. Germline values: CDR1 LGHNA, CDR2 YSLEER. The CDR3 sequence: CASSQDGVAEQFF.

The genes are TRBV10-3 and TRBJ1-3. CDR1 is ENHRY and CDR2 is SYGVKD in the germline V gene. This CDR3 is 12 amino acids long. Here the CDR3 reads CAISGGLNTIYF.